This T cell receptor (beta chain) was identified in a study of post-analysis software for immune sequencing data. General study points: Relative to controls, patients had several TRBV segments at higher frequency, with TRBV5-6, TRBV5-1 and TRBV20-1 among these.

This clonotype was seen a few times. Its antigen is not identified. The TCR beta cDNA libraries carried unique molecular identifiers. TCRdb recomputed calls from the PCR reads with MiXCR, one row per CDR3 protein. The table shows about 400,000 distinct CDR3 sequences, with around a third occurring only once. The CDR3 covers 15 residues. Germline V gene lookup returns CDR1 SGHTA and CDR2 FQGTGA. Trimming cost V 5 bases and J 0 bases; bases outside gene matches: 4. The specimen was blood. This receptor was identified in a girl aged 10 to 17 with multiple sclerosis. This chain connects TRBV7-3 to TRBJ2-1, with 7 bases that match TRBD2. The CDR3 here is CASSPERGSYNEQFF. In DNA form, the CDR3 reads TGTGCCAGCAGCCCTGAGCGGGGCTCCTACAATGAGCAGTTCTTC.